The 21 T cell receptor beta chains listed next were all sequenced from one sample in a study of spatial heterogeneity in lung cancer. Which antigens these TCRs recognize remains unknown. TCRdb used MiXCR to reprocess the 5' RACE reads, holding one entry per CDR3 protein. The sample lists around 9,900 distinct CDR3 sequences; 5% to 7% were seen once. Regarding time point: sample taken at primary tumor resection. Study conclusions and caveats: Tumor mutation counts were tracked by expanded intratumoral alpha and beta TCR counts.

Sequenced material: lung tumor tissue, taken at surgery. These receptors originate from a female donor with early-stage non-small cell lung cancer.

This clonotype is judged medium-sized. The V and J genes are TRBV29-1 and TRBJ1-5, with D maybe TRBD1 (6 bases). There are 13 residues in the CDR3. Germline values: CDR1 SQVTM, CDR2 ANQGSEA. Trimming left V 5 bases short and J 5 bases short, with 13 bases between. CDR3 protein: CSVRTDPDQPQHF. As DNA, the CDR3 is TGCAGCGTTCGGACAGACCCGGATCAGCCCCAGCATTTT.

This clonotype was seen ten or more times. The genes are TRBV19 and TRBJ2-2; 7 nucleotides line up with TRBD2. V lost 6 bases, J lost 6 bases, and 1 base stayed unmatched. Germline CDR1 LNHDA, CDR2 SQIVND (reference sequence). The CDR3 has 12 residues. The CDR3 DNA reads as TGTGCCAGTAGCCTAGCGGCCGGGGAGCTGTTTTTT. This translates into CASSLAAGELFF.

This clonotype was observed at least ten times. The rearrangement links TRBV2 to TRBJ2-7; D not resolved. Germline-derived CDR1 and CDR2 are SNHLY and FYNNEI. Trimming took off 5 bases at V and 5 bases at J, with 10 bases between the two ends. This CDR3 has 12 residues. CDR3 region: CASSKTLHEQYF. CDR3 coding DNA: TGTGCCAGCAGTAAGACTCTCCACGAGCAGTACTTC.

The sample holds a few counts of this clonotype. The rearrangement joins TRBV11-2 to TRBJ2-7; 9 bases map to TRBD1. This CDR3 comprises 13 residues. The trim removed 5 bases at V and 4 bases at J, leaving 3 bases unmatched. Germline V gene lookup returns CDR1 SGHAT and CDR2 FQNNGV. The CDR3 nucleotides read TGTGCCAGCAGCGGACAGGGGTCGTACGAGCAGTACTTC. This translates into CASSGQGSYEQYF.

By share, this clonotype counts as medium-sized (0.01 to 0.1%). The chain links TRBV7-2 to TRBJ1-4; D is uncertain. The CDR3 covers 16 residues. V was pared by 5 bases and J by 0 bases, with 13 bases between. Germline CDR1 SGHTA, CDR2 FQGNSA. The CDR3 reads CASSRNPPATNEKLFF. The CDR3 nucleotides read TGTGCCAGCAGCCGAAACCCCCCTGCAACTAATGAAAAACTGTTTTTT. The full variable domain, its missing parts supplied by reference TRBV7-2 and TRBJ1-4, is GAGVSQSPSNKVTEKGKDVELRCDPISGHTALYWYRQSLGQGLEFLIYFQGNSAPDKSGLPSDRFSAERTGGSVSTLTIQRTQQEDSAVYLCASSRNPPATNEKLFFGSGTQLSVL.

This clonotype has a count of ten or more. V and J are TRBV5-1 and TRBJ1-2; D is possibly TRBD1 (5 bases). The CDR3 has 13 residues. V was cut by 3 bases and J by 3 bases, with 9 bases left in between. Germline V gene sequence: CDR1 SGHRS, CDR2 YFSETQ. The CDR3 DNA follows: TGCGCCAGCAGCTCCGGGACGGACTATGGCTACACCTTC. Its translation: CASSSGTDYGYTF. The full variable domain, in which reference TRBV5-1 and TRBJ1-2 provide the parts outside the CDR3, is KAGVTQTPRYLIKTRGQQVTLSCSPISGHRSVSWYQQTPGQGLQFLFEYFSETQRNKGNFPGRFSGRQFSNSRSEMNVSTLELGDSALYLCASSSGTDYGYTFGSGTRLTVV.

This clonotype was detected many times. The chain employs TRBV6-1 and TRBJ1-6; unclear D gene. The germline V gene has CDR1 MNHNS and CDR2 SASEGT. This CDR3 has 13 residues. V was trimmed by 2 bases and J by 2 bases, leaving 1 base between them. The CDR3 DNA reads TGTGCCAGCAGTGAAACCTATAATTCACCCCTCCACTTT. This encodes CASSETYNSPLHF.

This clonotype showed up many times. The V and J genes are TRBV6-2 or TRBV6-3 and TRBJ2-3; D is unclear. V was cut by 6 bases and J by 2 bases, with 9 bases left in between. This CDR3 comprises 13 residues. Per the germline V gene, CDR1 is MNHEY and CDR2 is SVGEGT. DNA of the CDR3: TGTGCCAGCAGGACACCGCTCACAGATACGCAGTATTTT. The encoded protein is CASRTPLTDTQYF.

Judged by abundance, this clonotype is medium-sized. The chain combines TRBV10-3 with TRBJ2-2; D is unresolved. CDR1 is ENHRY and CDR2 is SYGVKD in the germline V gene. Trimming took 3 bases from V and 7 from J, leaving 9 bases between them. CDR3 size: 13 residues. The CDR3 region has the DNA TGTGCCATCAGTGACAAGGAAATCGGGGAGCTGTTTTTT. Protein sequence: CAISDKEIGELFF.

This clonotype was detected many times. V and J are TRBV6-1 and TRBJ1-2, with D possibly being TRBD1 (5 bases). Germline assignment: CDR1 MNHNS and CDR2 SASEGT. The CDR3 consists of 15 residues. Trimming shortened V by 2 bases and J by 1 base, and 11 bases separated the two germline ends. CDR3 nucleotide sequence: TGTGCCAGCAGTGAACAAGAGGGGAGTAACTATGGCTACACCTTC. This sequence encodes CASSEQEGSNYGYTF.

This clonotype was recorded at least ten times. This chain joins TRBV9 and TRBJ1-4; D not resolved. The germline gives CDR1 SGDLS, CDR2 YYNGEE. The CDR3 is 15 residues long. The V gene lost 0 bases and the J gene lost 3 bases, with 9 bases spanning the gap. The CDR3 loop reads CASSVGGNPNEKLFF. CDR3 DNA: TGTGCCAGCAGCGTAGGAGGGAATCCTAATGAAAAACTGTTTTTT.

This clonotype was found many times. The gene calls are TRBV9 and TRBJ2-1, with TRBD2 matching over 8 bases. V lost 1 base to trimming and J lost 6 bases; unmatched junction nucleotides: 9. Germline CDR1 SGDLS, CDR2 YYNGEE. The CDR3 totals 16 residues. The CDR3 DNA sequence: TGTGCCAGCAGCGTATTCCCCAGCGGGAGTTTCAATGAGCAGTTCTTC. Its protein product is CASSVFPSGSFNEQFF.

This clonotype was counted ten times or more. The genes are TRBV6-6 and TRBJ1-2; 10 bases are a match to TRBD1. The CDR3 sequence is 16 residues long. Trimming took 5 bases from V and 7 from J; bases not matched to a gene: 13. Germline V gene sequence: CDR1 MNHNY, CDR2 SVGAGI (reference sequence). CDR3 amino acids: CASSKFDRGQRGGYTF. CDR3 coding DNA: TGTGCCAGCAGTAAATTCGACAGGGGGCAACGCGGTGGCTACACCTTC.

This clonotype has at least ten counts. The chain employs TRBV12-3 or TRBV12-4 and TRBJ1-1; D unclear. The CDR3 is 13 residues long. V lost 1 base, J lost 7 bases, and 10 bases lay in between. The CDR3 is CASSLGGSREAFF. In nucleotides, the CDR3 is TGTGCCAGCAGTTTAGGGGGATCGCGTGAAGCTTTCTTT.

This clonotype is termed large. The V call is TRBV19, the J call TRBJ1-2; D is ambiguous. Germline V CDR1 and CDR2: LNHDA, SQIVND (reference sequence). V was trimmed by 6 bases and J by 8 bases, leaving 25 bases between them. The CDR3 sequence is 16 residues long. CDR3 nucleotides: TGTGCCAGTAGCAGCACCGGGATTCCACCCGGTGGAGGCTACACCTTC. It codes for CASSSTGIPPGGGYTF.

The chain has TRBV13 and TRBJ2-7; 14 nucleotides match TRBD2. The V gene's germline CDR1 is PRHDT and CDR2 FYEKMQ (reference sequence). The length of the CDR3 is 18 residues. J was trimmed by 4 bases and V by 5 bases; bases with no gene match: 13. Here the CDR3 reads CASSPRGGTSGSTYEQYF. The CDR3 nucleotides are TGTGCCAGCAGCCCCCGCGGGGGGACTAGCGGGAGTACGTACGAGCAGTACTTC.

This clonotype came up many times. The CDR3 sequence is CASSQGLFDGYTF. The CDR3 bases are TGTGCCAGCAGTCAGGGACTGTTCGATGGCTACACCTTC. The rearrangement uses TRBV6-2 or TRBV6-3 and TRBJ1-2, with TRBD1 as a possible D gene (5 bases). Trimming removed 5 bases at V and 6 bases at J, with 13 bases between. From germline, CDR1 is MNHEY and CDR2 SVGEGT. The CDR3 runs to 13 residues.

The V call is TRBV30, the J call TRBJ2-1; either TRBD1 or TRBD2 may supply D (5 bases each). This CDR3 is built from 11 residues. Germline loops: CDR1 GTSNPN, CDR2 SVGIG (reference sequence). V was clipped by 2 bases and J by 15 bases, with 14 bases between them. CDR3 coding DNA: TGTGCCTGGAGTCTGGGGGACCGCAGGTTCTTC. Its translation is CAWSLGDRRFF.

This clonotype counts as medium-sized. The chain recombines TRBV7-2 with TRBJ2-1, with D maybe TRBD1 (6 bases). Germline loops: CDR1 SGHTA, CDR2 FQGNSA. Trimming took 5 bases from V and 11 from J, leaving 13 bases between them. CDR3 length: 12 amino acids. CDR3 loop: CASSHPGAKQFF. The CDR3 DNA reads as TGTGCCAGCAGCCATCCAGGGGCGAAGCAGTTCTTC.

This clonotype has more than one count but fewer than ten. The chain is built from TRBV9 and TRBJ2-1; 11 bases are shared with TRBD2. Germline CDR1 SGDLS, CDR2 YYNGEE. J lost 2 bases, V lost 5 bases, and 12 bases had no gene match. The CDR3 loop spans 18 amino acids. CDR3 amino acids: CASSRRLTSGGAYNEQFF. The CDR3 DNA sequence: TGTGCCAGCAGTCGTAGGTTAACTAGCGGGGGCGCCTACAATGAGCAGTTCTTC.

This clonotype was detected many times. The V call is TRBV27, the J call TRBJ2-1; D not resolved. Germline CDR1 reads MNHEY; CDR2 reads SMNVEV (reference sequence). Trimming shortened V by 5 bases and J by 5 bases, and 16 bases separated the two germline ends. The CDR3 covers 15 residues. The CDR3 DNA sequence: TGTGCCAGCAGTCCATCCCCCACAGAGCACAATGAGCAGTTCTTC. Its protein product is CASSPSPTEHNEQFF.